The 9 T cell receptor beta chains reported below all come from one sample, sequenced in a study of blood T cell repertoires in COVID-19. Assay: immunoSEQ multiplex PCR; the TCRdb copy retains only in-frame clones and omits some. The sample has about 200,000 clones, more than 70% seen once. Sequences were obtained from peripheral blood. The source is a woman between 50 and 59 years old with acute or convalescent COVID-19.

This clone came up a few times. This chain uses TRBV6-5 with TRBJ2-7, with 13 bases identical to TRBD2. The CDR3 has 16 residues. In germline, CDR1 is MNHEY, CDR2 SVGAGI. V shed 4 bases, J shed 4 bases, and the junction held 7 bases outside the gene matches. CDR3 bases: TGTGCCAGCAGTTTAACTAGCGGGAGGGAATGGTACGAGCAGTACTTC. Residues: CASSLTSGREWYEQYF.

The chain has TRBV12-3 or TRBV12-4 and TRBJ1-5; TRBD1 matches 8 bases. The CDR3 loop spans 13 amino acids. With 6 bases clipped from V and 6 bases from J, the junction kept 4 bases outside the gene matches. Here the CDR3 reads CASSPGGSQPQHF. The CDR3 DNA sequence: TGTGCCAGCAGCCCAGGGGGCAGTCAGCCCCAGCATTTT.

CDR3 coding DNA: TGCGCCACCCGAATGGGACACCCGAACACCGGGGAGCTGTTTTTT. Protein sequence: CATRMGHPNTGELFF. This rearrangement joins TRBV5-1 to TRBJ2-2; D may be TRBD1 (6 bases). This CDR3 is built from 15 residues. Germline-derived CDR1 and CDR2 are SGHRS and YFSETQ. With 9 bases removed from V and 0 bases from J, the gap between germline ends came to 15 bases.

This clone has more than one count but fewer than ten. The genes are TRBV5-8 and TRBJ2-1; the D gene is possibly TRBD2 (5 bases). The V end lost 6 bases, the J end lost 4 bases, and 11 bases lay between the germline ends. The germline CDR1 and CDR2 sequences are SGHTS and YDEGEE. The CDR3 loop spans 13 amino acids. CDR3 sequence (DNA): TGTGCCAGCACCCTAGGACTGTACAATGAGCAGTTCTTC. Protein product: CASTLGLYNEQFF.

The chain carries TRBV5-1 and TRBJ2-3; 7 bases fit TRBD2. Trimming removed 4 bases from V and 5 bases from J; junction bases left unmatched: 13. The CDR3 has 16 amino acids. Germline assignment: CDR1 SGHRS and CDR2 YFSETQ. The CDR3 sequence: CASSPEGREGIDTQYF. The CDR3 DNA is TGCGCCAGCAGCCCGGAGGGCAGGGAGGGGATAGATACGCAGTATTTT.

The table lists this clone with a count of one. The CDR3 nucleotides read TGTGCCAGCAGTCCTGTGACCCAGGGCTCTAGCACAGATACGCAGTATTTT. Protein: CASSPVTQGSSTDTQYF. This chain connects TRBV21-1 to TRBJ2-3; the table names TRBD1, a call not compared with the DNA. TRBV21-1 is assigned pseudogene status. CDR3 length equals 17 residues.

V gene TRBV28 combines with J gene TRBJ1-5; D may be TRBD1 (5 bases). Germline CDR1 and CDR2: MDHEN and SYDVKM. Trimming left V 6 bases short and J 5 bases short, with 17 bases between. This CDR3 has 15 amino acids. This CDR3 reads CASRKTGGGYQPQHF. For the CDR3, the DNA is TGTGCCAGCAGAAAGACCGGGGGTGGGTATCAGCCCCAGCATTTT.

The chain carries TRBV11-2 and TRBJ2-5; tentative D call: TRBD2 (6 bases). The CDR3 is 14 residues long. The V end lost 4 bases, the J end lost 5 bases, and 14 bases lay between the germline ends. Germline V gives CDR1 SGHAT, CDR2 FQNNGV. CDR3 region: CASSSPLGRETQYF. The CDR3 DNA is TGTGCCAGCAGCTCCCCCTTAGGGAGGGAGACCCAGTACTTC.

This chain uses TRBV5-6 with TRBJ1-2; 9 nucleotides match TRBD1. The CDR3 length is 14 residues. The germline gives CDR1 SGHDT, CDR2 YYEEEE. V lost 5 bases to trimming and J lost 8 bases; unmatched junction nucleotides: 10. CDR3 DNA sequence: TGTGCCAGCAGTCTGAGGACAGGGGATTCCGGCTACACCTTC. It translates to CASSLRTGDSGYTF. Filled out from reference TRBV5-6 and TRBJ1-2, the complete variable domain reads DAGVTQSPTHLIKTRGQQVTLRCSPKSGHDTVSWYQQALGQGPQFIFQYYEEEERQRGNFPDRFSGHQFPNYSSELNVNALLLGDSALYLCASSLRTGDSGYTFGSGTRLTVV.